These 27 T cell receptor beta chains were all obtained from the same sample, sequenced in a study of blood T cell repertoires in COVID-19 (dated by TCRdb to 2018 to 2020). To prepare the library, the immunoSEQ multiplex PCR assay was applied. TCRdb stores this immuneACCESS table with in-frame sequences only. Part of the clones is absent; in the studies checked, under half of the shortfall reflects unresolved V genes, and no reason is known for the rest. The table for this sample lists 180,000 or so clones; over 75% of them were counted only once. Approximately 2.7% of the sample lies in the top ten. Specimen: peripheral blood. These receptors came from a man aged 35 to 55 with active or convalescent COVID-19.

This chain uses TRBV1 with TRBJ1-4; TRBD1 is the table's D call and was not checked against the DNA. TRBV1 is classified as a pseudogene. CDR3 length: 16 residues. The CDR3 DNA reads TGCACCAGCAGCCAAGATCGTGAGGGGGCTGAAGAAAAACTGTTTTTT. The encoded protein is CTSSQDREGAEEKLFF.

This rearrangement joins TRBV27 to TRBJ1-4, with TRBD1 matching 7 bases. Losses at the gene ends were 5 bases for V and 8 bases for J; bases not matched to a gene: 11. Per germline, CDR1 MNHEY and CDR2 SMNVEV (reference sequence). The CDR3 sequence is 15 residues long. The DNA of the CDR3 is TGTGCCAGCAGTACCCGCCGAGGGGGCGAGGAAAAACTGTTTTTT. Its translation: CASSTRRGGEEKLFF.

This chain joins TRBV5-1 and TRBJ2-3; no reliable D call. Per germline, CDR1 SGHRS and CDR2 YFSETQ. The V gene lost 0 bases and the J gene lost 0 bases, with 14 bases spanning the gap. CDR3 length: 17 residues. CDR3 loop: CASSLGSSTPSTDTQYF. CDR3 nucleotides: TGCGCCAGCAGCTTGGGCTCCAGTACCCCTAGCACAGATACGCAGTATTTT.

The chain couples TRBV18 to TRBJ1-2; no clear D gene. CDR1 and CDR2 (germline): KGHSH, LQKENI. The CDR3 has 13 residues. With 2 bases removed from V and 7 bases from J, the gap between germline ends came to 11 bases. CDR3 in amino acids: CASSPENLPGYTF. The CDR3 bases are TGTGCCAGCTCACCAGAGAACCTACCTGGCTACACCTTC.

The chain joins TRBV7-2 to TRBJ2-7, with 14 bases matching TRBD2. CDR3 length equals 15 residues. Germline CDR1 is SGHTA and CDR2 is FQGNSA. Trimming at V came to 5 bases and at J to 1 base, leaving 1 base not matched to a gene. The CDR3 region has the DNA TGTGCCAGCAGCCGGACTAGCGGGGGGTCCTACGAGCAGTACTTC. Amino acid sequence: CASSRTSGGSYEQYF. Together with reference TRBV7-2 and TRBJ2-7, the CDR3 gives the full variable domain: GAGVSQSPSNKVTEKGKDVELRCDPISGHTALYWYRQSLGQGLEFLIYFQGNSAPDKSGLPSDRFSAERTGGSVSTLTIQRTQQEDSAVYLCASSRTSGGSYEQYFGPGTRLTVT.

The gene calls are TRBV29-1 and TRBJ2-1, with D maybe TRBD1 (5 bases). The CDR3 extends over 13 amino acids. V was shortened by 3 bases and J by 7 bases, with 13 bases between the two germline ends. The germline V gene encodes CDR1 SQVTM and CDR2 ANQGSEA. The chain's CDR3 is CSVDRDRRNEQFF. As DNA, the CDR3 is TGCAGCGTTGACAGGGATCGTAGGAATGAGCAGTTCTTC.

The gene calls are TRBV5-6 and TRBJ1-1, with D possibly being TRBD1 (6 bases). The CDR3 has 12 amino acids. Trimming shortened V by 4 bases and J by 7 bases, and 11 bases separated the two germline ends. Germline V lookup: CDR1 SGHDT, CDR2 YYEEEE. This chain's CDR3 is CASSRRTVEAFF. The CDR3 DNA is TGTGCCAGCAGCCGGCGGACAGTTGAAGCTTTCTTT.

The chain has TRBV18 and TRBJ1-1, with no clear D. This CDR3 has 13 residues. Germline values: CDR1 KGHSH, CDR2 LQKENI. V was pared by 4 bases and J by 1 base, with 7 bases between. CDR3 protein: CASSQTQNTEAFF. CDR3 in DNA: TGTGCCAGCTCACAAACTCAGAACACTGAAGCTTTCTTT.

This clone was seen more than once but under ten times. The chain uses TRBV10-3 and TRBJ2-2; 7 bases agree with TRBD1. Trimming took 9 bases from V and 4 from J; bases not matched to a gene: 8. Germline CDR1 ENHRY, CDR2 SYGVKD. The CDR3 runs to 14 residues. The CDR3 loop is CAILDRAATGELFF. For the CDR3, the DNA is TGTGCCATTTTAGACAGGGCGGCCACCGGGGAGCTGTTTTTT.

V is TRBV7-9 and J is TRBJ1-1, with 7 nucleotides matching TRBD1. The germline V gene encodes CDR1 SEHNR and CDR2 FQNEAQ (reference sequence). V shed 3 bases and J 1 base; nucleotides not matched to a gene: 2. The CDR3 has 14 amino acids. CDR3 loop: CASSFRQGNTEAFF. The CDR3 DNA follows: TGTGCCAGCAGCTTTCGACAGGGGAACACTGAAGCTTTCTTT. Full variable domain (rest looked up from reference TRBV7-9 and TRBJ1-1): DTGVSQNPRHKITKRGQNVTFRCDPISEHNRLYWYRQTLGQGPEFLTYFQNEAQLEKSRLLSDRFSAERPKGSFSTLEIQRTEQGDSAMYLCASSFRQGNTEAFFGQGTRLTVV.

CDR3 region: CACEGLAGDPPTDTQYF. The CDR3 nucleotides read TGTGCCTGCGAGGGACTAGCGGGGGACCCCCCCACAGATACGCAGTATTTT. This sequence joins TRBV30 and TRBJ2-3; 14 nucleotides align to TRBD2. Unmatched junction bases numbered 10, after V lost 6 bases and J lost 2 bases. Germline CDR1 reads GTSNPN; CDR2 reads SVGIG (reference sequence). This CDR3 region has 17 residues.

The chain links TRBV19 to TRBJ2-1, with D possibly matching TRBD1 (5 bases). From germline, CDR1 is LNHDA and CDR2 SQIVND (reference sequence). Trimming stripped 3 bases from V and 4 bases from J, with 16 bases between. This CDR3 region has 16 residues. CDR3 DNA: TGTGCCAGTAGTATTTTACAGGCGAGACCATACAATGAGCAGTTCTTC. It is translated as CASSILQARPYNEQFF. Variable domain in full (rest from reference TRBV19 and TRBJ2-1): DGGITQSPKYLFRKEGQNVTLSCEQNLNHDAMYWYRQDPGQGLRLIYYSQIVNDFQKGDIAEGYSVSREKKESFPLTVTSAQKNPTAFYLCASSILQARPYNEQFFGPGTRLTVL.

CDR3 DNA: TGCGCCAGCAGCTTGGTAGTCCGGACCGGGGAGCTGTTTTTT. Amino acid sequence: CASSLVVRTGELFF. V is TRBV5-1 and J is TRBJ2-2; D not resolved. The CDR3 totals 14 residues. CDR1 SGHRS and CDR2 YFSETQ come from the germline V gene. V gave up 0 bases and J gave up 5 bases, with 8 bases separating them.

This chain joins TRBV2 and TRBJ1-2, with D tentatively TRBD1 (5 bases). CDR1 and CDR2 (germline): SNHLY, FYNNEI. The CDR3 contains 12 residues. Deletions cut 11 bases from V and 4 bases from J, with 14 bases between. The CDR3 sequence: CAPCGGSYGYTF. The CDR3, as DNA: TGTGCCCCCTGCGGGGGAAGCTATGGCTACACCTTC.

The DNA for the CDR3 is TGTGCCGCGCCCACGGACAGGACACCAATACGTCTCTATGGCTACACCTTC. Protein sequence: CAAPTDRTPIRLYGYTF. V is TRBV18 and J is TRBJ1-2; 7 nucleotides agree with TRBD1. After removal of 11 bases from V and 4 bases from J, the junction contained 22 bases not matched to a gene. Germline CDR1 and CDR2: KGHSH and LQKENI. The CDR3 loop spans 17 amino acids.

The V call is TRBV19, the J call TRBJ2-2, with TRBD1 as a possible D gene (6 bases). Germline lookup yields CDR1 LNHDA and CDR2 SQIVND (reference sequence). The CDR3 spans 16 residues. The V and J ends lost 4 bases and 3 bases respectively, with 15 bases between them. The CDR3 loop is CASSTRSTGDTGELFF. The CDR3, as DNA: TGTGCCAGTAGTACCCGTTCGACAGGTGACACCGGGGAGCTGTTTTTT.

V and J are TRBV6-5 and TRBJ1-6, with 9 bases identical to TRBD1. Germline lookup yields CDR1 MNHEY and CDR2 SVGAGI. The junction had 6 bases not matched to a gene; V was cut back by 5 bases and J by 7 bases. This CDR3 has 15 amino acids. Written as DNA, the CDR3 is TGTGCCAGCAGTACCTTACAGGGGGCGAATTCACCCCTCCACTTT. Its protein product is CASSTLQGANSPLHF.

This rearrangement joins TRBV6-4 to TRBJ1-2; the D gene is possibly TRBD1 (5 bases). The CDR3 is 14 residues long. The V gene's germline CDR1 is MRHNA and CDR2 SNTAGT. V was trimmed by 5 bases and J by 4 bases, leaving 14 bases between them. CDR3 sequence: CASSPDSTVYGYTF. The CDR3 region has the DNA TGTGCCAGCAGTCCCGACAGTACAGTCTATGGCTACACCTTC.

The rearrangement joins TRBV6-5 to TRBJ1-1; D gene ambiguous. CDR3 length: 13 residues. Germline V gives CDR1 MNHEY, CDR2 SVGAGI. Trimming removed 8 bases at V and 4 bases at J, with 14 bases between. CDR3 bases: TGTGCCAGCTCCCTCGAGGGTGTCACTGAAGCTTTCTTT. Translation: CASSLEGVTEAFF.

The rearrangement joins TRBV30 to TRBJ1-1; the D is unclear. The CDR3 runs 12 residues. Germline values: CDR1 GTSNPN, CDR2 SVGIG (reference sequence). The V end was cut by 2 bases, the J end by 3 bases, with 7 bases between. CDR3 DNA: TGTGCCTGGAGTCCCCTCGACACTGAAGCTTTCTTT. It codes for CAWSPLDTEAFF.

This clone was seen only a few times. The chain employs TRBV19 and TRBJ1-1; 8 bases align to TRBD1. Germline CDR1 LNHDA, CDR2 SQIVND (reference sequence). With 4 bases clipped from V and 1 base from J, the junction kept 8 bases outside the gene matches. The CDR3 is 16 amino acids. As DNA, the CDR3 is TGTGCCAGTAGTACAAATTCCGGGACAGGGAACACTGAAGCTTTCTTT. Translating gives CASSTNSGTGNTEAFF.

The chain uses TRBV9 and TRBJ2-3; the match to TRBD2 covers 10 bases. This CDR3 spans 16 amino acids. The germline V gene encodes CDR1 SGDLS and CDR2 YYNGEE. The V segment lost 3 bases and the J segment 2 bases; nucleotides outside the gene matches: 6. CDR3 sequence reads: CASSEGLAVFTDTQYF. CDR3 bases: TGTGCCAGCAGCGAAGGACTAGCGGTTTTCACAGATACGCAGTATTTT.

The chain couples TRBV2 to TRBJ2-3; the match to TRBD1 covers 7 bases. CDR1 is SNHLY, CDR2 FYNNEI, per germline. CDR3 length: 14 amino acids. The V gene end was trimmed by 4 bases and the J gene end by 0 bases; junction bases not matched to a gene: 1. The CDR3 nucleotides read TGTGCCAGCAGTGGACAGGGAAGCACAGATACGCAGTATTTT. It translates to CASSGQGSTDTQYF. The full variable domain, completed using reference TRBV2 and TRBJ2-3, is EPEVTQTPSHQVTQMGQEVILRCVPISNHLYFYWYRQILGQKVEFLVSFYNNEISEKSEIFDDQFSVERPDGSNFTLKIRSTKLEDSAMYFCASSGQGSTDTQYFGPGTRLTVL.

V usage is TRBV7-9 and J usage is TRBJ2-3; TRBD1 matches at 7 bases. The CDR3 sequence is 14 residues long. The germline V gene encodes CDR1 SEHNR and CDR2 FQNEAQ (reference sequence). V was pared by 4 bases and J by 2 bases, with 3 bases of the junction left unmatched. CDR3 bases: TGTGCCAGCAGCTCCGACAGGGCCACAGATACGCAGTATTTT. This codes for CASSSDRATDTQYF.

This chain connects TRBV19 to TRBJ2-2; a possible D gene is TRBD2 (6 bases). Germline CDR1 is LNHDA and CDR2 is SQIVND (reference sequence). CDR3 length: 14 amino acids. V lost 8 bases and J lost 6, with 16 bases in between. CDR3 residues: CASRDSGPSGELFF. CDR3 nucleotides: TGTGCCAGTCGGGACTCCGGGCCCTCCGGGGAGCTGTTTTTT. Full variable domain (rest looked up from reference TRBV19 and TRBJ2-2): DGGITQSPKYLFRKEGQNVTLSCEQNLNHDAMYWYRQDPGQGLRLIYYSQIVNDFQKGDIAEGYSVSREKKESFPLTVTSAQKNPTAFYLCASRDSGPSGELFFGEGSRLTVL.

The table lists this clone with a few counts. The chain uses TRBV5-1 and TRBJ1-1; D not resolved. This CDR3 is built from 14 residues. Looked up from germline, CDR1 is SGHRS and CDR2 is YFSETQ. Trimming left V 0 bases short and J 3 bases short, with 9 bases between. CDR3 bases: TGCGCCAGCAGCTTGGCATCGAGGGACACTGAAGCTTTCTTT. Its protein is CASSLASRDTEAFF.

The chain employs TRBV23-1 and TRBJ1-6, with TRBD1 matching 10 bases. TRBV23-1 is recorded as an ORF, its role being uncertain. V trimming: 8 bases; J trimming: 5 bases; junction bases outside the gene matches: 6. This CDR3 is 15 amino acids long. The CDR3 DNA follows: TGCGCCAGCCTAACAGGACAGGGGGATAATTCACCCCTCCACTTT. It encodes CASLTGQGDNSPLHF.